This entry features one TCR beta chain sequence. The target antigen is unknown. This entry belongs to a study of cytomegalovirus exposure and HLA in healthy donors. General study points: A later analysis associated 15,000 or so TCR beta sequences with HLA alleles at a 0.05 false discovery rate. Further analysis was carried out later, and it showed several of the most significant clusters appearing linked to common viral pathogens. Trimming of TCR beta V- and J-genes showed a link, identified in a later analysis, to a missense DCLRE1C variant.

Both 60 Vbeta primers and 13 Jbeta primers went into the PCR. Original methodology: Later, some 79 million unique TCR beta chains were counted in an analysis, and about 10 million of them were shared. The data were produced by immunoSEQ multiplex PCR, yet TCRdb's version contains in-frame clones alone and is incomplete. V and J calls and clone size are given by that table; D and trimming were obtained from the DNA. Among about 62,000 clones listed, over 75% were seen once. V trimming: 7 bases; J trimming: 3 bases; junction bases outside the gene matches: 4. The CDR3 loop spans 14 amino acids. CDR1 and CDR2 from the germline V gene are MNHEY and SVGAGI.

The chain combines TRBV6-5 with TRBJ2-7; 12 nucleotides align to TRBD2. Material for sequencing was PBMCs. This TCR came from a young man in good health and CMV-seronegative. The CDR3 reads CASKGLAGNYEQYF. The CDR3 nucleotides read TGTGCCAGCAAAGGACTAGCGGGGAACTACGAGCAGTACTTC.